These T cell receptor beta chains were read from a single sample in a study of metastatic and nonmetastatic thyroid tumors. Using MiXCR, TCRdb reanalyzed the PCR reads. The table shows under 15,000 clones, with under 30% occurring only once. The source material was tumor tissue. These TCRs come from a female donor with papillary thyroid cancer or a benign thyroid nodule (not recorded which). Some clones in this sample may be carry-over from other donors' samples. CDR3s leave out the opening cysteine and the closing phenylalanine or tryptophan. For some rows the clone size is stated as once, few or many, or as a class when expanded; others skip it.

TRBV28	few	TRBJ2-2	ASSLWDRGDTGELF
TRBV5-1	-	TRBJ2-7	ASSLGGTPEQY
TRBV7-8	many	TRBJ1-4	ASSLGGIGEKLF
TRBV5-1	-	TRBJ1-3	ASSLRGGDSGNTIY
TRBV6-4	medium-sized	TRBJ1-2	ASSPDRYRGYT
TRBV11-2	many	TRBJ1-5	ASSQMRSGANQPQH
TRBV3-1	-	TRBJ2-2	ASSPTLRDTGELF
TRBV30	-	TRBJ2-3	ACSPRGASTDTQY
TRBV28	medium-sized	TRBJ2-7	ASSTTGSYEQY
TRBV27	medium-sized	TRBJ2-7	ASSISRGPYEQY
TRBV5-1	-	TRBJ2-3	ASSASTSGGTDTQY
TRBV5-6	once	TRBJ2-7	ASSPVSSYEQY
TRBV19	few	TRBJ2-1	ASAVAVSLYNEQF
TRBV28	few	TRBJ2-1	ASSLECSAGGYEQF
TRBV5-1	medium-sized	TRBJ2-5	ASSLGGAETQY
TRBV12-3/TRBV12-4	few	TRBJ2-7	ASSLRTSGSYEQY
TRBV29-1	many	TRBJ1-1	SVGQGLGTEAF
TRBV20-1	many	TRBJ2-3	RANAGTSGSTDTQY
TRBV20-1	-	TRBJ1-4	SARPDVVLSDEKLF
TRBV27	-	TRBJ1-2	ASSSRGPYGYT
TRBV6-1	medium-sized	TRBJ1-6	ASSERDGRTYVNSPLH
TRBV6-2/TRBV6-3	few	TRBJ1-5	ASIPRVGNNKSNQPQH
TRBV27	-	TRBJ2-7	ASILTGGDTYEQY
TRBV4-3	-	TRBJ2-7	ASSQLLAGGYEQY
TRBV28	medium-sized	TRBJ1-6	ASSLGTADNSPLH
TRBV5-4	many	TRBJ2-1	ASSLGIENNEQF
TRBV28	medium-sized	TRBJ1-1	ASTLARLNTEAF
TRBV11-2	medium-sized	TRBJ2-7	ASSLGLEHEQY
TRBV5-1	-	TRBJ2-3	ASSFGASGRTDTQY
TRBV10-1	medium-sized	TRBJ2-1	ASSESTSGRNEQF
TRBV15	-	TRBJ2-7	ATSPRGDSYEQY
TRBV20-1	-	TRBJ1-4	SARGGREKLF
TRBV9	medium-sized	TRBJ2-1	ASSPWRGSSYNEQF
TRBV11-2	-	TRBJ2-5	ASRPRMGETQY
TRBV27	medium-sized	TRBJ2-7	ASSRRGDTYEQY
TRBV27	-	TRBJ1-2	ASSFISGQNYGYT
TRBV20-1	medium-sized	TRBJ2-1	SASDQNNEQF
TRBV5-4	-	TRBJ2-4	ASSLWQGLGKDIQY
TRBV6-5	-	TRBJ1-1	ASSYSEGQGARGTEAF
TRBV19	many	TRBJ2-6	ASSTTWTGFFSGANVLT
TRBV20-1	many	TRBJ2-7	SARLRDRGFYEQY